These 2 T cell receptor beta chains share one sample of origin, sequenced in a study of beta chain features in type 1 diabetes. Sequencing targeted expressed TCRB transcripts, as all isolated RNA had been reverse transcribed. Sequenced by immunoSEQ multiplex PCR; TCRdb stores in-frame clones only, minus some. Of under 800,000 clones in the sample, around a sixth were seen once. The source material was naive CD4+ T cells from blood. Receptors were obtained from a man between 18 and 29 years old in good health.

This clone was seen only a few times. This chain's CDR3 is CASSRDGSTDTQYF. The CDR3 bases are TGTGCCAGTAGTAGGGACGGTAGCACAGATACGCAGTATTTT. The rearrangement joins TRBV19 to TRBJ2-3; tentatively, D is TRBD1 or TRBD2 (5 bases each). V dropped 4 bases and J dropped 0 bases, with 8 bases sitting between them. Looked up from germline, CDR1 is LNHDA and CDR2 is SQIVND (reference sequence). The CDR3 is 14 residues long.

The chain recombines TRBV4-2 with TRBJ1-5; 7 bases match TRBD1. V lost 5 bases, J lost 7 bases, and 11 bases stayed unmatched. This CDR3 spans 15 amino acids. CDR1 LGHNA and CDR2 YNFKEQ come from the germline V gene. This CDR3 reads CASSITGTEAQPQHF. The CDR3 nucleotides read TGTGCCAGCAGCATCACGGGGACAGAAGCACAGCCCCAGCATTTT.